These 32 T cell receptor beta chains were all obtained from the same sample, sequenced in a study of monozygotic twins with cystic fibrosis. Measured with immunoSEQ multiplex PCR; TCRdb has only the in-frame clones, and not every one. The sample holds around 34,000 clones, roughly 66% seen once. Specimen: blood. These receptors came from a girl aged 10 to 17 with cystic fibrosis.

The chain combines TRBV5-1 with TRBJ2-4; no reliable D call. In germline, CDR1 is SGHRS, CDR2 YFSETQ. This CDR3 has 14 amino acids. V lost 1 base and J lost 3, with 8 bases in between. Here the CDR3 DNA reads TGCGCCAGCAGCTTGATGGGTGGCAAAAACATTCAGTACTTC. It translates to CASSLMGGKNIQYF.

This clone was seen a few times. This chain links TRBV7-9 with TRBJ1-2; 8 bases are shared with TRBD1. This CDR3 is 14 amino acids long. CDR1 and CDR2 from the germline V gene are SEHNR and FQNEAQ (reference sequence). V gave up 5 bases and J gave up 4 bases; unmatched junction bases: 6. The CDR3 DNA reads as TGTGCCAGCAGCCCAGGACAGGGCCCCTATGGCTACACCTTC. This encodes CASSPGQGPYGYTF.

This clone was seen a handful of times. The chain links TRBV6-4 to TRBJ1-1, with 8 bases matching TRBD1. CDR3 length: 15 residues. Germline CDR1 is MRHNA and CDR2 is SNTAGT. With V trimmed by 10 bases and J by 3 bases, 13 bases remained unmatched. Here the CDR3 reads CATLGQDIQDTEAFF. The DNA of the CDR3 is TGTGCCACCCTGGGACAGGACATTCAGGACACTGAAGCTTTCTTT.

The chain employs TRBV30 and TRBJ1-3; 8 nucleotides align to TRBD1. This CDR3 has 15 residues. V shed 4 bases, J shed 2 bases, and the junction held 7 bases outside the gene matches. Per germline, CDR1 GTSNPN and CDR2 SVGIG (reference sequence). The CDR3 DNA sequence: TGTGCCTGGAACATGGACAGGGACCCTGGAAACACCATATATTTT. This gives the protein CAWNMDRDPGNTIYF.

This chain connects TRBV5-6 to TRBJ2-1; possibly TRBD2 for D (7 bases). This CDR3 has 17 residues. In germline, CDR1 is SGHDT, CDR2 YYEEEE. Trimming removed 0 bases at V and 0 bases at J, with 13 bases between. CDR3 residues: CASSLVSGTSSYNEQFF. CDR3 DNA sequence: TGTGCCAGCAGCTTGGTGAGCGGGACAAGCTCCTACAATGAGCAGTTCTTC. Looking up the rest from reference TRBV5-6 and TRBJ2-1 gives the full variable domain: DAGVTQSPTHLIKTRGQQVTLRCSPKSGHDTVSWYQQALGQGPQFIFQYYEEEERQRGNFPDRFSGHQFPNYSSELNVNALLLGDSALYLCASSLVSGTSSYNEQFFGPGTRLTVL.

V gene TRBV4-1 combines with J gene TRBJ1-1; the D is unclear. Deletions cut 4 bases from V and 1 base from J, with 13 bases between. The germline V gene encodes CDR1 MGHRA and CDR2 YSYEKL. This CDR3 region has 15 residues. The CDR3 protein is CASSRDRAANTEAFF. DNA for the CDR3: TGCGCCAGCAGCCGTGACCGCGCCGCGAACACTGAAGCTTTCTTT.

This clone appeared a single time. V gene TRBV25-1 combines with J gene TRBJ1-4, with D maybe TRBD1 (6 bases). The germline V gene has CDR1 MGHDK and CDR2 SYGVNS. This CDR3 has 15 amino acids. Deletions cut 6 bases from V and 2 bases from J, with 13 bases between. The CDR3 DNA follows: TGTGCCAGCAGCAGAAGGGGGGGGACTAATGAAAAACTGTTTTTT. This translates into CASSRRGGTNEKLFF.

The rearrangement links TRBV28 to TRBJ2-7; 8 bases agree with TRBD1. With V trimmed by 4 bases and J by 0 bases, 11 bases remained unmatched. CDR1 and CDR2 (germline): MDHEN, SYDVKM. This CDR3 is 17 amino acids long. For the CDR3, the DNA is TGTGCCAGCAGTTCAACAGGGGACAGGACCCGCTCCTACGAGCAGTACGTC. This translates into CASSSTGDRTRSYEQYV.

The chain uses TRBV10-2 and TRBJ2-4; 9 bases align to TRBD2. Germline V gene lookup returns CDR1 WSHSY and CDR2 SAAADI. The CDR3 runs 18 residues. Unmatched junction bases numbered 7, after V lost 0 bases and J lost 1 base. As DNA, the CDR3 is TGCGCCAGCAGTGAGTCTCTAGCGGGACTGGGGGCCAAAAACATTCAGTACTTC. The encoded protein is CASSESLAGLGAKNIQYF.

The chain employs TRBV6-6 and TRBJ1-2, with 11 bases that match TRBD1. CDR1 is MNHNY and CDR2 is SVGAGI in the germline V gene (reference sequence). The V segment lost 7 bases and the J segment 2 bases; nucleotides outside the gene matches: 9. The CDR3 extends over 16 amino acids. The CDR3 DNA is TGTGCCAGCATAAGAGGACAGGGGGCTTCGAACTATGGCTACACCTTC. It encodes CASIRGQGASNYGYTF.

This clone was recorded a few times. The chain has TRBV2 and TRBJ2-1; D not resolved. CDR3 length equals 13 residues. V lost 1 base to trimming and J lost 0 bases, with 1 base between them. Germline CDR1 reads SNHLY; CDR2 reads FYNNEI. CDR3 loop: CASSEDSYNEQFF. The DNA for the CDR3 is TGTGCCAGCAGTGAAGACTCCTACAATGAGCAGTTCTTC.

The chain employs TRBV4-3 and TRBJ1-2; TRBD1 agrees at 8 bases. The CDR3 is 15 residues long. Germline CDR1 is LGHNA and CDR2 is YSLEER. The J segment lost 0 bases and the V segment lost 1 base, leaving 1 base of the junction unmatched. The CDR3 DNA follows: TGCGCCAGCAGCCAAGGACAGGGGACTAACTATGGCTACACCTTC. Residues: CASSQGQGTNYGYTF.

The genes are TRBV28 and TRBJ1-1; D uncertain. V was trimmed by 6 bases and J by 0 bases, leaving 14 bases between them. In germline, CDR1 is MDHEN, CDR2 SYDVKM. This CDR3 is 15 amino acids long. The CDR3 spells CASRSLGAVNTEAFF. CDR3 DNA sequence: TGTGCCAGCAGATCCTTGGGAGCGGTGAACACTGAAGCTTTCTTT.

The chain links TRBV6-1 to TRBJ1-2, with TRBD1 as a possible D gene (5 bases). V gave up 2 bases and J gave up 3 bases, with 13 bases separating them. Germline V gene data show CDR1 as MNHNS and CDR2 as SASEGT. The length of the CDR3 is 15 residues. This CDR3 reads CASSEYGGDDYGYTF. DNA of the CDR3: TGTGCCAGCAGTGAATATGGGGGGGATGACTATGGCTACACCTTC.

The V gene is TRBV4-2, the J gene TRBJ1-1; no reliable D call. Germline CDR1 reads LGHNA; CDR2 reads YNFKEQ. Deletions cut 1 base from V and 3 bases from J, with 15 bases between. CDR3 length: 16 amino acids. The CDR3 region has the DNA TGTGCCAGCAGCCAAGCCGATCAGCGGGTGGACACTGAAGCTTTCTTT. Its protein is CASSQADQRVDTEAFF.

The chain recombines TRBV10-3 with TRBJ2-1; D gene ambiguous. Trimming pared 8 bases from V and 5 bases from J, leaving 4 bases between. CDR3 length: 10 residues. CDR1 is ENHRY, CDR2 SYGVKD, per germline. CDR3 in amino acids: CAIGDNEQFF. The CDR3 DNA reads TGTGCCATCGGAGACAATGAGCAGTTCTTC.

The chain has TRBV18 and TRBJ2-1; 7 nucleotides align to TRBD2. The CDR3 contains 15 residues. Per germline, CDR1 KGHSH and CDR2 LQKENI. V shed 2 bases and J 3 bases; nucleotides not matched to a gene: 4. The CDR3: CASSPTSADYNEQFF. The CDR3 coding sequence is TGTGCCAGCTCACCAACTAGCGCGGACTACAATGAGCAGTTCTTC.

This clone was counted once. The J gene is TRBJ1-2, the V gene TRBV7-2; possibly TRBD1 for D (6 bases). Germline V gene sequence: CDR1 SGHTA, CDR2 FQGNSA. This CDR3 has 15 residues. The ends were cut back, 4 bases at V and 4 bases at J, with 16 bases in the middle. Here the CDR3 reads CASSSPTGSLYGYTF. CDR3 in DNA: TGTGCCAGCAGCTCCCCGACAGGCAGTCTCTATGGCTACACCTTC.

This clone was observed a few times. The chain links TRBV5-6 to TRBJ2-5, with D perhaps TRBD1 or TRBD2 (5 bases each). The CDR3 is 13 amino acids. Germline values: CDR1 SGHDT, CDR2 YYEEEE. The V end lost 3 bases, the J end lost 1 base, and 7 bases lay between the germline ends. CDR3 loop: CASSWDRQETQYF. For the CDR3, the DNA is TGTGCCAGCAGCTGGGACCGCCAAGAGACCCAGTACTTC.

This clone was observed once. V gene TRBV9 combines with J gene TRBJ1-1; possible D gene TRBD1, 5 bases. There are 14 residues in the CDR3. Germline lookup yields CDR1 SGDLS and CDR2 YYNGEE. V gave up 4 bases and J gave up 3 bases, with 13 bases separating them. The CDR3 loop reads CASSPRGGHTEAFF. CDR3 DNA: TGTGCCAGCAGCCCCCGGGGGGGTCACACTGAAGCTTTCTTT.

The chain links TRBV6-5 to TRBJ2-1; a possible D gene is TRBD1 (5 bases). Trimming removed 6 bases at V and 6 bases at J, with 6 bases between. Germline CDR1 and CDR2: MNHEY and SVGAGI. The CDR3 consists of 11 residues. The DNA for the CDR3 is TGTGCCAGCAGCCAGGGCAATGAGCAGTTCTTC. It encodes CASSQGNEQFF.

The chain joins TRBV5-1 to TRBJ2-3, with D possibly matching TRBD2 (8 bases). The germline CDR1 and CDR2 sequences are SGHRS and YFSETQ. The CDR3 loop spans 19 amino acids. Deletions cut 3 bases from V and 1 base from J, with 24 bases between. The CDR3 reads CASSWGLERITGGTDTQYF. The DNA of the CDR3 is TGCGCCAGCAGCTGGGGACTAGAGCGCATTACAGGGGGCACAGATACGCAGTATTTT.

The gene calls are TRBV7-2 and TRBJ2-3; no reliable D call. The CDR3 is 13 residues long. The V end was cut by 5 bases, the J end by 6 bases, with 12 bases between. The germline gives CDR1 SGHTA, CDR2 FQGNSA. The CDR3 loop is CASSAASGDTQYF. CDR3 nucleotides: TGTGCCAGCAGCGCCGCTAGTGGTGATACGCAGTATTTT.

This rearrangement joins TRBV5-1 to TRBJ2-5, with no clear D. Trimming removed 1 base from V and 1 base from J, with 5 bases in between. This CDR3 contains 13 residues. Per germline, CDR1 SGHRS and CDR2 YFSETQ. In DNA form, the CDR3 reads TGCGCCAGCAGCTTGATATCCCAAGAGACCCAGTACTTC. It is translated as CASSLISQETQYF.

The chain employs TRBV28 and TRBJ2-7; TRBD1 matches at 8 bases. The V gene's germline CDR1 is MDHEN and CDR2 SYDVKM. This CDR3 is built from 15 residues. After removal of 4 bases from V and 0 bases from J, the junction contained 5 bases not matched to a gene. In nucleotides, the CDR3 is TGTGCCAGCAGTTCGGGAACAGGGGGCTCCTACGAGCAGTACTTC. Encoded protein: CASSSGTGGSYEQYF.

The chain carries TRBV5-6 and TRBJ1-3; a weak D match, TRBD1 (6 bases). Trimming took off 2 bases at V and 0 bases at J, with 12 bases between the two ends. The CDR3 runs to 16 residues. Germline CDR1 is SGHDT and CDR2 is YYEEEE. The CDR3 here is CASSLGQLSSGNTIYF. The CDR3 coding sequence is TGTGCCAGCAGCTTAGGACAGCTTTCCTCTGGAAACACCATATATTTT.

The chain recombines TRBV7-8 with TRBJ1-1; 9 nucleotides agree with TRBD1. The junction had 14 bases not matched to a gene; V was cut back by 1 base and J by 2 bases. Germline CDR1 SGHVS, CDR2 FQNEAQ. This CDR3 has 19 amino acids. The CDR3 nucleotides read TGTGCCAGCAGCTTAGGCCCAGCCAGACGACAGGGGGGAAACACTGAAGCTTTCTTT. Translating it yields CASSLGPARRQGGNTEAFF. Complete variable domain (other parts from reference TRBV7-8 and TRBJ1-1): GAGVSQSPRYKVAKRGQDVALRCDPISGHVSLFWYQQALGQGPEFLTYFQNEAQLDKSGLPSDRFFAERPEGSVSTLKIQRTQQEDSAVYLCASSLGPARRQGGNTEAFFGQGTRLTVV.

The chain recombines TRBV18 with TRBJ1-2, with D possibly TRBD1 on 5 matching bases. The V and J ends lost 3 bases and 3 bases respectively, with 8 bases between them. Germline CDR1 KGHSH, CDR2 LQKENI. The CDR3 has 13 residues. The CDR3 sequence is CASSPSGDYGYTF. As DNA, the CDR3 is TGTGCCAGCTCACCGTCGGGGGACTATGGCTACACCTTC.

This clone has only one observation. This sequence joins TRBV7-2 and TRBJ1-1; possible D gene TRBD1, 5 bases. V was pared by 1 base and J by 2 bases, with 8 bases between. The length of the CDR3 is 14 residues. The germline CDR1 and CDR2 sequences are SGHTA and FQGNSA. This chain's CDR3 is CASSLVRANTEAFF. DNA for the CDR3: TGTGCCAGCAGCTTAGTCAGGGCCAACACTGAAGCTTTCTTT.

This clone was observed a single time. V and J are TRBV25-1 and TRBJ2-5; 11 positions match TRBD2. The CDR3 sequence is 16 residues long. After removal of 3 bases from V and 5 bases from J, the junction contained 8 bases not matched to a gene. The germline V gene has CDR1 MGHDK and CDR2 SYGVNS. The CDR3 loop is CASSDRGLAAQETQYF. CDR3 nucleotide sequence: TGTGCCAGCAGTGATCGGGGACTAGCGGCTCAGGAGACCCAGTACTTC.

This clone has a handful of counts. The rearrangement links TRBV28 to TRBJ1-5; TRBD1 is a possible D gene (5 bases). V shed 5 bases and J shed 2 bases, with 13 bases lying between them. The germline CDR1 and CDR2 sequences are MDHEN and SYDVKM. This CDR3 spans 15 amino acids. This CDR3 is CASSPGGFGNQPQHF. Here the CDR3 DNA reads TGTGCCAGCAGTCCGGGGGGGTTCGGCAATCAGCCCCAGCATTTT. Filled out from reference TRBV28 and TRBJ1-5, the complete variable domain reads DVKVTQSSRYLVKRTGEKVFLECVQDMDHENMFWYRQDPGLGLRLIYFSYDVKMKEKGDIPEGYSVSREKKERFSLILESASTNQTSMYLCASSPGGFGNQPQHFGDGTRLSIL.

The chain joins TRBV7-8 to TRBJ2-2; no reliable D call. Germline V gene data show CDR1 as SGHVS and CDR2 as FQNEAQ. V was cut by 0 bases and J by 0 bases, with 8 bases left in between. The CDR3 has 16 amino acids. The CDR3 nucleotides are TGTGCCAGCAGCTTAGCAGGCCAAGCGAACACCGGGGAGCTGTTTTTT. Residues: CASSLAGQANTGELFF.